These T cell receptor beta chains were read from a single sample in a study of T-cell memory formation after mild COVID-19. Each CDR3 protein gets one entry after TCRdb re-called the 5' RACE reads with MiXCR. Among around 470,000 distinct CDR3 sequences, 15% to 25% were seen once, and the ten largest hold more than 8%. Sequencing was done on a sample of PBMCs or a T cell subset sorted from them (not recorded which). The source of these receptors is an adult woman who had mild COVID-19 (a few samples of this study predate the infection). Cell type and time point are not known. Each CDR3 is given with its conserved first and last residue. Fields, in order: V gene, clone size, J gene, D gene, CDR3 DNA, CDR3 protein. The D gene is left open where the match is weak. Some rows have no size entry. The others give once, few or many, or a class for an expanded clone.

V gene: TRBV29-1
clone size: NA
J gene: TRBJ2-7
D gene: NA
CDR3 DNA: TGCAGCGTTGACGGGTCCTACGAGCAGTACTTC
CDR3 protein: CSVDGSYEQYF

V gene: TRBV2
clone size: NA
J gene: TRBJ2-5
D gene: NA
CDR3 DNA: TGTGCCAGCAAAGGGGGTTCTGCCGAGACCCAGTACTTC
CDR3 protein: CASKGGSAETQYF

V gene: TRBV12-3/TRBV12-4
clone size: NA
J gene: TRBJ1-5
D gene: NA
CDR3 DNA: TGTGCCAGCCGAGTTTCAACGGGGGGCAATCAGCCCCAGCATTTT
CDR3 protein: CASRVSTGGNQPQHF

V gene: TRBV4-2
clone size: many
J gene: TRBJ2-7
D gene: TRBD2
CDR3 DNA: TGTGCCAGCAGCCAAGAGCGGGAGACCTACGAGCAGTACTTC
CDR3 protein: CASSQERETYEQYF

V gene: TRBV6-5
clone size: few
J gene: TRBJ2-7
D gene: NA
CDR3 DNA: TGTGCCAGCACCACCCCAGGGATCGAGCAGTACTTC
CDR3 protein: CASTTPGIEQYF

V gene: TRBV11-2
clone size: NA
J gene: TRBJ2-1
D gene: TRBD2
CDR3 DNA: TGTGCCAGCAGCCCCGGACTAGCGGCCTACAATGAGCAGTTCTTC
CDR3 protein: CASSPGLAAYNEQFF

V gene: TRBV7-3
clone size: many
J gene: TRBJ2-3
D gene: NA
CDR3 DNA: TGTGCCAGCAGCTCCTCTAGCACAGATACGCAGTATTTT
CDR3 protein: CASSSSSTDTQYF

V gene: TRBV30
clone size: few
J gene: TRBJ2-7
D gene: NA
CDR3 DNA: TGTGCCTGGAGTGACGGAAGCTCCTACGAGCAGTACTTC
CDR3 protein: CAWSDGSSYEQYF

V gene: TRBV20-1
clone size: NA
J gene: TRBJ2-7
D gene: NA
CDR3 DNA: TGCAGTGCTAGGACACAGCCGACCTACGAGCAGTACTTC
CDR3 protein: CSARTQPTYEQYF

V gene: TRBV12-3/TRBV12-4
clone size: few
J gene: TRBJ1-2
D gene: TRBD1
CDR3 DNA: TGTGCCAGCAGTGAACAGGGTACAGGGGGCTCTGGCTACACCTTC
CDR3 protein: CASSEQGTGGSGYTF

V gene: TRBV7-8
clone size: NA
J gene: TRBJ2-2
D gene: TRBD1
CDR3 DNA: TGTGCCAGCAGTAACCGGGACAGGGTCGCCGGGGAGCTGTTTTTT
CDR3 protein: CASSNRDRVAGELFF

V gene: TRBV27
clone size: NA
J gene: TRBJ2-7
D gene: TRBD1
CDR3 DNA: TGTGCCAGCAGTCCACTCTACTCCTCCGGGACAGAACCCTACGAGCAGTACTTC
CDR3 protein: CASSPLYSSGTEPYEQYF

V gene: TRBV30
clone size: few
J gene: TRBJ2-1
D gene: TRBD2
CDR3 DNA: TGTGCCTGGAGAGGAGGAGCGGGGCATAACAATGAGCAGTTCTTC
CDR3 protein: CAWRGGAGHNNEQFF

V gene: TRBV6-5
clone size: few
J gene: TRBJ1-6
D gene: TRBD1
CDR3 DNA: TGTGCCAGCAAACAGGGGGTTGATAATTCACCCCTCCACTTT
CDR3 protein: CASKQGVDNSPLHF

V gene: TRBV6-1
clone size: NA
J gene: TRBJ1-1
D gene: NA
CDR3 DNA: TGTGCCAGCAGACGGGGAAGGACTGAAGCTTTCTTT
CDR3 protein: CASRRGRTEAFF

V gene: TRBV7-8
clone size: NA
J gene: TRBJ2-7
D gene: NA
CDR3 DNA: TGTGCCAGCAGCTTAGACCATGCGGGCCTCGGGTACGAGCAGTACTTC
CDR3 protein: CASSLDHAGLGYEQYF

V gene: TRBV6-5
clone size: NA
J gene: TRBJ1-1
D gene: TRBD1
CDR3 DNA: TGTGCCAGCAGTTACTACTCCGGACAGGGGGCTGAAGCTTTCTTT
CDR3 protein: CASSYYSGQGAEAFF

V gene: TRBV5-1
clone size: NA
J gene: TRBJ1-1
D gene: TRBD1
CDR3 DNA: TGCGCCAGCAGCTTGGGGACAGGGAGTATGGGTCTCGAAGCTTTCTTT
CDR3 protein: CASSLGTGSMGLEAFF

V gene: TRBV30
clone size: NA
J gene: TRBJ2-5
D gene: TRBD2
CDR3 DNA: TGTGCCTGGACGAGCGGGGGAGTGGAGACCCAGTACTTC
CDR3 protein: CAWTSGGVETQYF

V gene: TRBV28
clone size: few
J gene: TRBJ2-1
D gene: NA
CDR3 DNA: TGTGCCAGCAGCCTCGCCCCTAAGCAGTTCTTC
CDR3 protein: CASSLAPKQFF

V gene: TRBV24-1
clone size: NA
J gene: TRBJ1-2
D gene: TRBD1
CDR3 DNA: TGTGCCACCAGTGACCCGACAGGGGTCTATGGCTACACCTTC
CDR3 protein: CATSDPTGVYGYTF

V gene: TRBV5-4
clone size: NA
J gene: TRBJ1-1
D gene: NA
CDR3 DNA: TGTGCCAGCAGCCAGGAGGTCAGTTCTGAAGCTTTCTTT
CDR3 protein: CASSQEVSSEAFF

V gene: TRBV30
clone size: NA
J gene: TRBJ2-5
D gene: NA
CDR3 DNA: TGTGCCTGGAGTGGGGTACAGCTCCTTCAAGAGACCCAGTACTTC
CDR3 protein: CAWSGVQLLQETQYF

V gene: TRBV20-1
clone size: NA
J gene: TRBJ2-1
D gene: TRBD1
CDR3 DNA: TGCAGTGCTGAGGATGGGGACAGGGGTTACAATGAGCAGTTCTTC
CDR3 protein: CSAEDGDRGYNEQFF

V gene: TRBV20-1
clone size: many
J gene: TRBJ1-4
D gene: NA
CDR3 DNA: TGCAGTGCTACAGGGAATGGAAGGGCTAATGAAAAACTGTTTTTT
CDR3 protein: CSATGNGRANEKLFF

V gene: TRBV7-6
clone size: NA
J gene: TRBJ2-7
D gene: TRBD1
CDR3 DNA: TGTGCCAGCAGCTTAGCCGAAGGACAGGGGGACTACGAGCAGTACTTC
CDR3 protein: CASSLAEGQGDYEQYF

V gene: TRBV24-1
clone size: NA
J gene: TRBJ2-1
D gene: TRBD2
CDR3 DNA: TGTGCCACCAGTGATATACTAGCGGGGGAATTCAATGAGCAGTTCTTC
CDR3 protein: CATSDILAGEFNEQFF

V gene: TRBV7-9
clone size: few
J gene: TRBJ2-4
D gene: TRBD2
CDR3 DNA: TGTGCCAGCAGCGCCGGACTAGCCGGCATTCAGTACTTC
CDR3 protein: CASSAGLAGIQYF

V gene: TRBV6-1
clone size: few
J gene: TRBJ2-7
D gene: TRBD2
CDR3 DNA: TGTGCCAGCAGGAGGGGCGAGCGGGGGCCCACCTACGAGCAGTACTTC
CDR3 protein: CASRRGERGPTYEQYF

V gene: TRBV20-1
clone size: NA
J gene: TRBJ2-3
D gene: TRBD2
CDR3 DNA: TGCAGTGCTAGAGATTGGACTAGCGGGCGCACAGATACGCAGTATTTT
CDR3 protein: CSARDWTSGRTDTQYF

V gene: TRBV14
clone size: few
J gene: TRBJ1-4
D gene: NA
CDR3 DNA: TGTGCCAGCAGCCAAGTTCGGTGGGGGGAAAAACTGTTTTTT
CDR3 protein: CASSQVRWGEKLFF

V gene: TRBV5-6
clone size: NA
J gene: TRBJ2-3
D gene: NA
CDR3 DNA: TGTGCCAGCAGCCGCCGCGGACTGAGCACAGATACGCAGTATTTT
CDR3 protein: CASSRRGLSTDTQYF

V gene: TRBV20-1
clone size: few
J gene: TRBJ2-3
D gene: TRBD2
CDR3 DNA: TGCAGTGCCCGGACTAGCGGGGCGGGAGATACGCAGTATTTT
CDR3 protein: CSARTSGAGDTQYF

V gene: TRBV15
clone size: NA
J gene: TRBJ1-4
D gene: TRBD1
CDR3 DNA: TGTGCCACCAGCAGCGCACAGGGGGGGGATGAAAAACTGTTTTTT
CDR3 protein: CATSSAQGGDEKLFF

V gene: TRBV5-5
clone size: NA
J gene: TRBJ2-7
D gene: NA
CDR3 DNA: TGTGCCAGCAGCTTGTCCCACAGATACGAGCAGTACTTC
CDR3 protein: CASSLSHRYEQYF

V gene: TRBV2
clone size: few
J gene: TRBJ2-3
D gene: NA
CDR3 DNA: TGTGCCAACGCAACCGGAGGGGGGCCTATGGATACGCAGTATTTT
CDR3 protein: CANATGGGPMDTQYF

V gene: TRBV27
clone size: few
J gene: TRBJ2-5
D gene: TRBD2
CDR3 DNA: TGTGCCAGCAGTTTGGGGACTAGCGCACAAGAGACCCAGTACTTC
CDR3 protein: CASSLGTSAQETQYF

V gene: TRBV3-1
clone size: NA
J gene: TRBJ2-1
D gene: TRBD2
CDR3 DNA: TGTGCCAGCAGCCGTGCGAGCGGGAAGTATGAGCAGTTCTTC
CDR3 protein: CASSRASGKYEQFF

V gene: TRBV10-3
clone size: few
J gene: TRBJ2-7
D gene: TRBD2
CDR3 DNA: TGTGCCATCAGTGAGTCTCTAGCTAGCGGGATCACGAGGTACGAGCAGTACTTC
CDR3 protein: CAISESLASGITRYEQYF

V gene: TRBV24-1
clone size: few
J gene: TRBJ2-7
D gene: NA
CDR3 DNA: TGTGCCACCAGCCGCGCCAGAGGATTCGAGCAGTACTTC
CDR3 protein: CATSRARGFEQYF

V gene: TRBV20-1
clone size: NA
J gene: TRBJ2-7
D gene: TRBD2
CDR3 DNA: TGCAGTGCTAGAGCGTCTAGCGGGAGGGTCGAGCAGTACTTC
CDR3 protein: CSARASSGRVEQYF

V gene: TRBV4-1
clone size: NA
J gene: TRBJ2-7
D gene: TRBD1
CDR3 DNA: TGCGCCAGCAGCCCCCCGGAGGGACAGGGAAGTTGCGAGCAGTACTTC
CDR3 protein: CASSPPEGQGSCEQYF

V gene: TRBV11-3
clone size: NA
J gene: TRBJ1-1
D gene: TRBD1
CDR3 DNA: TGTGCCAGCAGCTTATACGGTCCGGGACAGGGGAATGAAGCTTTCTTT
CDR3 protein: CASSLYGPGQGNEAFF

V gene: TRBV29-1
clone size: once
J gene: TRBJ2-7
D gene: NA
CDR3 DNA: TGCAGCGTTGAACAGTCCTACGAGCAGTACTTC
CDR3 protein: CSVEQSYEQYF

V gene: TRBV20-1
clone size: NA
J gene: TRBJ2-7
D gene: NA
CDR3 DNA: TGCAGTGCTGAGGCAATCTCGCCCTCAAGCTACGAGCAGTACTTC
CDR3 protein: CSAEAISPSSYEQYF

V gene: TRBV18
clone size: NA
J gene: TRBJ1-1
D gene: NA
CDR3 DNA: TGTGCCAGCTCCAACCGGGAGCTTCTCATGAACACTGAAGCTTTCTTT
CDR3 protein: CASSNRELLMNTEAFF

V gene: TRBV20-1
clone size: NA
J gene: TRBJ1-4
D gene: NA
CDR3 DNA: TGCAGTTGCGGGAACGGAGCAACTAATGAAAAACTGTTTTTT
CDR3 protein: CSCGNGATNEKLFF

V gene: TRBV29-1
clone size: NA
J gene: TRBJ2-5
D gene: TRBD1
CDR3 DNA: TGCAGCGTTGAAGACCGGGACAGGGATTCGGAGACCCAGTACTTC
CDR3 protein: CSVEDRDRDSETQYF

V gene: TRBV5-1
clone size: NA
J gene: TRBJ2-3
D gene: TRBD1
CDR3 DNA: TGCGCCAGCAGCTTACCCGGGACAGGGGGCGATACGCAGTATTTT
CDR3 protein: CASSLPGTGGDTQYF

V gene: TRBV5-1
clone size: NA
J gene: TRBJ2-1
D gene: NA
CDR3 DNA: TGCGCCAGCAGCTTAAGTCAGCACAATGAGCAGTTCTTC
CDR3 protein: CASSLSQHNEQFF

V gene: TRBV20-1
clone size: many
J gene: TRBJ2-1
D gene: TRBD2
CDR3 DNA: TGCAGAACTAGACTAGCGGGCTCCTACAATGAGCAGTTCTTC
CDR3 protein: CRTRLAGSYNEQFF

V gene: TRBV24-1
clone size: few
J gene: TRBJ1-1
D gene: TRBD1
CDR3 DNA: TGTGCCACCAGTGACTCAGGGGGCACGAACACTGAAGCTTTCTTT
CDR3 protein: CATSDSGGTNTEAFF

V gene: TRBV6-2/TRBV6-3
clone size: NA
J gene: TRBJ2-3
D gene: NA
CDR3 DNA: TGTGCCAGCAGTCGCGGACTCCTGGCAGGGGCAGATACGCAGTATTTT
CDR3 protein: CASSRGLLAGADTQYF

V gene: TRBV2
clone size: NA
J gene: TRBJ2-7
D gene: NA
CDR3 DNA: TGTGCCAGCAGAGGAGCGCCAGGGTCAGTAATTCCGCAGTACTTC
CDR3 protein: CASRGAPGSVIPQYF

V gene: TRBV7-2
clone size: NA
J gene: TRBJ2-3
D gene: NA
CDR3 DNA: TGTGCCAGCAGCTTCGCCTCCAGCGGAAGAGATACGCAGTATTTT
CDR3 protein: CASSFASSGRDTQYF

V gene: TRBV6-5
clone size: NA
J gene: TRBJ2-3
D gene: NA
CDR3 DNA: TGTGCCAGTACTACCCGGCCGGGCACAGGATCCACAGATACGCAGTATTTT
CDR3 protein: CASTTRPGTGSTDTQYF

V gene: TRBV5-1
clone size: NA
J gene: TRBJ2-1
D gene: NA
CDR3 DNA: TGCGCCAGCAGCTTGGAAGCGACCCGATACAATGAGCAGTTCTTC
CDR3 protein: CASSLEATRYNEQFF

V gene: TRBV5-5
clone size: many
J gene: TRBJ1-6
D gene: NA
CDR3 DNA: TGTGCCAGCAGCCCGCTTACGCTGACGGATGGGAATTCACCCCTCCACTTT
CDR3 protein: CASSPLTLTDGNSPLHF

V gene: TRBV7-9
clone size: NA
J gene: TRBJ2-5
D gene: TRBD2
CDR3 DNA: TGTGCCAGCAGCTTAGAGGTTGACAGCGGGGGAGAGACCCAGTACTTC
CDR3 protein: CASSLEVDSGGETQYF